These T cell receptor beta chains were read from a single sample in a study of blood T cell repertoires in COVID-19. Sequenced by immunoSEQ multiplex PCR; TCRdb stores in-frame clones only, minus some. The repertoire holds about 140,000 clones, with roughly 80% as singletons. The sample taken for sequencing was PBMCs or T cells enriched from blood (not recorded which). The origin of the receptors is a woman between 18 and 29 years old who had been exposed to COVID-19. Both conserved end residues are part of each CDR3. The D gene is left open where the match is weak. The size of a clone is reported for some rows only, either as once, few or many, or as a class for expanded clones.

d_gene: .; abundance: .; j_gene: TRBJ1-1; v_gene: TRBV6-5; CDR3nt: TGTGCCAGCAGTTACAGAGGAAGGAACACTGAAGCTTTCTTT; CDR3aa: CASSYRGRNTEAFF
d_gene: TRBD2; abundance: .; j_gene: TRBJ2-3; v_gene: TRBV2; CDR3nt: TGTGCCAGCAGTGACGGGTTTAGGGTTAGCGGGCCCACAGATACGCAGTATTTT; CDR3aa: CASSDGFRVSGPTDTQYF
d_gene: TRBD1; abundance: .; j_gene: TRBJ2-1; v_gene: TRBV6-5; CDR3nt: TGTGCCAGCAGTCACCGACAGGGGGTTGAGCAGTTCTTC; CDR3aa: CASSHRQGVEQFF
d_gene: TRBD1; abundance: once; j_gene: TRBJ2-7; v_gene: TRBV6-4; CDR3nt: TGTGGCCATCGGGACAGGGATCCACCCCTATTTGAGCAGTACTTC; CDR3aa: CGHRDRDPPLFEQYF
d_gene: .; abundance: .; j_gene: TRBJ2-3; v_gene: TRBV27; CDR3nt: TGTGCCAGCAGTTTATCCAGGGTTACTAGCACAGATACGCAGTATTTT; CDR3aa: CASSLSRVTSTDTQYF
d_gene: .; abundance: .; j_gene: TRBJ1-5; v_gene: TRBV6-5; CDR3nt: TGTGCCAGCAGTTACTCAGCGGACAGCCTCAATCAGCCCCAGCATTTT; CDR3aa: CASSYSADSLNQPQHF
d_gene: TRBD1; abundance: .; j_gene: TRBJ1-1; v_gene: TRBV18; CDR3nt: TGTGCCAGCTCATTTACGGACAGGCCGAACACTGAAGCTTTCTTT; CDR3aa: CASSFTDRPNTEAFF
d_gene: TRBD2; abundance: .; j_gene: TRBJ2-1; v_gene: TRBV27; CDR3nt: TGTGCCAGCAGTCATAGATGGAGCGGGGACAATGAGCAGTTCTTC; CDR3aa: CASSHRWSGDNEQFF
d_gene: .; abundance: once; j_gene: TRBJ1-5; v_gene: TRBV27; CDR3nt: TGTGCCAGCGGCCCACAGGGTCGCAGCAATCAGCCCCAGCATTTT; CDR3aa: CASGPQGRSNQPQHF
d_gene: .; abundance: .; j_gene: TRBJ2-5; v_gene: TRBV30; CDR3nt: TGTGCCTGGAACTCCTGGGAGACCCAGTACTTC; CDR3aa: CAWNSWETQYF
d_gene: .; abundance: .; j_gene: TRBJ1-1; v_gene: TRBV7-2; CDR3nt: TGTGCCAGCAGGCGACAGCACACTGAAGCTTTCTTT; CDR3aa: CASRRQHTEAFF
d_gene: .; abundance: .; j_gene: TRBJ1-3; v_gene: TRBV7-9; CDR3nt: TGTGCCAGCAGCTCTGGACAGAACTCTGGAAACACCATATATTTT; CDR3aa: CASSSGQNSGNTIYF
d_gene: TRBD2; abundance: .; j_gene: TRBJ2-1; v_gene: TRBV19; CDR3nt: TGTGCCAGTAGTAGGGACTACTCCTACAATGAGCAGTTCTTC; CDR3aa: CASSRDYSYNEQFF
d_gene: .; abundance: .; j_gene: TRBJ2-5; v_gene: TRBV6-5; CDR3nt: TGTGCCAGCTCTAGGCTAGCGGAGGGGGGGGAGACCCAGTACTTC; CDR3aa: CASSRLAEGGETQYF
d_gene: TRBD1; abundance: .; j_gene: TRBJ1-1; v_gene: TRBV29-1; CDR3nt: TGCAGCGCCCAGACAGGGGGAAACACTGAAGCTTTCTTT; CDR3aa: CSAQTGGNTEAFF
d_gene: TRBD1; abundance: .; j_gene: TRBJ1-5; v_gene: TRBV6-1; CDR3nt: TGTGCCAGCAGTGAAGCACGACAGGGAGGCAATCAGCCCCAGCATTTT; CDR3aa: CASSEARQGGNQPQHF
d_gene: .; abundance: .; j_gene: TRBJ2-3; v_gene: TRBV11-2; CDR3nt: TGTGCCAGCAGCTTAGGAGGGGATACGCAGTATTTT; CDR3aa: CASSLGGDTQYF
d_gene: TRBD2; abundance: .; j_gene: TRBJ2-7; v_gene: TRBV28; CDR3nt: TGTGCCAGCAGTTCCCCGGGACTAGCGCTCTACGAGCAGTACTTC; CDR3aa: CASSSPGLALYEQYF
d_gene: .; abundance: .; j_gene: TRBJ1-6; v_gene: TRBV5-4; CDR3nt: TGTGCCAGCAGCTTGAAAAAACAGAATAATTCACCCCTCCACTTT; CDR3aa: CASSLKKQNNSPLHF
d_gene: TRBD2; abundance: .; j_gene: TRBJ2-1; v_gene: TRBV5-1; CDR3nt: TGCGCCAGCAGCACCCAACTAGCGGAGCGTTACAATGAGCAGTTCTTC; CDR3aa: CASSTQLAERYNEQFF
d_gene: .; abundance: .; j_gene: TRBJ1-6; v_gene: TRBV4-1; CDR3nt: TGCGCCAGCAGCCAAGATTCGTTCGACAGACTCTACTCCTATAATTCACCCCTCCACTTT; CDR3aa: CASSQDSFDRLYSYNSPLHF
d_gene: .; abundance: .; j_gene: TRBJ1-5; v_gene: TRBV30; CDR3nt: TGTGCCTGGAGTGTGCGTGGCAATCAGCCCCAGCATTTT; CDR3aa: CAWSVRGNQPQHF
d_gene: TRBD1; abundance: .; j_gene: TRBJ1-2; v_gene: TRBV2; CDR3nt: TGTGCCTCACCGAACTGGGACAGGGAGAAATATGGCTACACCTTC; CDR3aa: CASPNWDREKYGYTF
d_gene: .; abundance: .; j_gene: TRBJ1-1; v_gene: TRBV6-5; CDR3nt: TGTGCCAGCAGTTACCGCACAGGGAACACTGAAGCTTTCTTT; CDR3aa: CASSYRTGNTEAFF
d_gene: TRBD1; abundance: few; j_gene: TRBJ2-2; v_gene: TRBV2; CDR3nt: TGTGCCACCAGCCGACAGGGCCCGAACACCGGGGAGCTGTTTTTT; CDR3aa: CATSRQGPNTGELFF
d_gene: TRBD2; abundance: .; j_gene: TRBJ2-3; v_gene: TRBV19; CDR3nt: TGTGCCAGTACCTACCGCGGGGGGCCCTCCACAGATACGCAGTATTTT; CDR3aa: CASTYRGGPSTDTQYF
d_gene: TRBD2; abundance: .; j_gene: TRBJ2-7; v_gene: TRBV14; CDR3nt: TGTGCCAGCAGCCCCCTAGAACTAGCGGAATACGAGCAGTACTTC; CDR3aa: CASSPLELAEYEQYF
d_gene: .; abundance: .; j_gene: TRBJ1-4; v_gene: TRBV9; CDR3nt: TGTGCCAGCAGCGTAGCCCCCGGACAGCCTAATGAAAAACTGTTTTTT; CDR3aa: CASSVAPGQPNEKLFF
d_gene: TRBD2; abundance: .; j_gene: TRBJ2-1; v_gene: TRBV10-2; CDR3nt: TGCGCCAGCAGTGGCCCCACAAAGACTAGCGGGAGGGCCGGCAGCAATGAGCAGTTCTTC; CDR3aa: CASSGPTKTSGRAGSNEQFF
d_gene: .; abundance: once; j_gene: TRBJ1-1; v_gene: TRBV15; CDR3nt: TGTGCCACCGCCGAGAGGGAGTCGGCTGAAGCTTTCTTT; CDR3aa: CATAERESAEAFF
d_gene: .; abundance: .; j_gene: TRBJ1-1; v_gene: TRBV19; CDR3nt: TGTGCCAGTAGTCTTCAGGGGCTCATGAACACTGAAGCTTTCTTT; CDR3aa: CASSLQGLMNTEAFF
d_gene: TRBD1; abundance: .; j_gene: TRBJ1-5; v_gene: TRBV15; CDR3nt: TGTGCCACCAGCAGAGCAATGACAGGGTTTGGCCAGCCCCAGCATTTT; CDR3aa: CATSRAMTGFGQPQHF
d_gene: .; abundance: once; j_gene: TRBJ1-6; v_gene: TRBV27; CDR3nt: TGTGCCAGCAGTTTTTGGGAAGGGGATAATTCACCCCTCCACTTT; CDR3aa: CASSFWEGDNSPLHF
d_gene: TRBD1; abundance: .; j_gene: TRBJ2-7; v_gene: TRBV2; CDR3nt: TGTGCCAGCAGCATACTGACAGGGGGCGAGCAGTACTTC; CDR3aa: CASSILTGGEQYF
d_gene: TRBD1; abundance: .; j_gene: TRBJ1-2; v_gene: TRBV16; CDR3nt: TGTGCCAGCAGCCGAAATCCGGGACAGGGAGCGGGCTATGGCTACACCTTC; CDR3aa: CASSRNPGQGAGYGYTF
d_gene: .; abundance: .; j_gene: TRBJ2-1; v_gene: TRBV11-2; CDR3nt: TGTGCCAGCAGCCCAAGCCGTCCATACAATGAGCAGTTCTTC; CDR3aa: CASSPSRPYNEQFF
d_gene: .; abundance: .; j_gene: TRBJ2-3; v_gene: TRBV19; CDR3nt: TGTGCCAGTAGTATGGAAAACAGGTGGACGCAGTATTTT; CDR3aa: CASSMENRWTQYF
d_gene: .; abundance: .; j_gene: TRBJ1-1; v_gene: TRBV11-2; CDR3nt: TGTGCCAGCAGCTTAGATCGGAACACTGAAGCTTTCTTT; CDR3aa: CASSLDRNTEAFF
d_gene: TRBD1; abundance: .; j_gene: TRBJ1-1; v_gene: TRBV10-1; CDR3nt: TGCGCCAGCAGTGCAGGACAGGGGAAAGGGATCACTGAAGCTTTCTTT; CDR3aa: CASSAGQGKGITEAFF
d_gene: .; abundance: .; j_gene: TRBJ1-2; v_gene: TRBV7-9; CDR3nt: TGTGCCAGCAGCACCGAATCCTCAGGGATCCTTCAGGATGGCTACACCTTC; CDR3aa: CASSTESSGILQDGYTF
d_gene: TRBD1; abundance: .; j_gene: TRBJ1-1; v_gene: TRBV3-1/TRBV3-2; CDR3nt: TGTGCCAGCACCGACAGGGTTGTGGCTTTCTTT; CDR3aa: CASTDRVVAFF
d_gene: TRBD2; abundance: .; j_gene: TRBJ2-1; v_gene: TRBV29-1; CDR3nt: TGCAGCGTTGTAGGCCTAGCGGGAGACAATGAGCAGTTCTTC; CDR3aa: CSVVGLAGDNEQFF
d_gene: TRBD2; abundance: .; j_gene: TRBJ2-1; v_gene: TRBV10-3; CDR3nt: TGTGCCATCAGTGGTAGTTCTAGCGGGAGCGCTGAGCAGTTCTTC; CDR3aa: CAISGSSSGSAEQFF
d_gene: .; abundance: .; j_gene: TRBJ2-2; v_gene: TRBV3-1/TRBV3-2; CDR3nt: TGTGCCAGCAGTCATCGGGGAGCGAACACCGGGGAGCTGTTTTTT; CDR3aa: CASSHRGANTGELFF
d_gene: TRBD1; abundance: .; j_gene: TRBJ2-7; v_gene: TRBV6-6; CDR3nt: TGTGCCAGCAGTTACTCTGGGACAGGGTATAGGGAGCAGTACTTC; CDR3aa: CASSYSGTGYREQYF
d_gene: .; abundance: .; j_gene: TRBJ2-7; v_gene: TRBV6-1; CDR3nt: TGTGCCAGCAGTGAAGCCCGAGAAGTCAATCAGTACTTC; CDR3aa: CASSEAREVNQYF
d_gene: TRBD1; abundance: .; j_gene: TRBJ1-5; v_gene: TRBV7-8; CDR3nt: TGTGCCAGCAGCACCCGGACAGGGTTCAATCAGCCCCAGCATTTT; CDR3aa: CASSTRTGFNQPQHF
d_gene: .; abundance: once; j_gene: TRBJ1-1; v_gene: TRBV12-5; CDR3nt: TGTGCTAGTGGGTCCACACACGCTTCGAACACTGAAGCTTTCTTT; CDR3aa: CASGSTHASNTEAFF
d_gene: .; abundance: .; j_gene: TRBJ2-5; v_gene: TRBV19; CDR3nt: TGTGCCAGTAGTTTACTCTCCGCGGCCGGGGGAGAGACCCAGTACTTC; CDR3aa: CASSLLSAAGGETQYF